This T cell receptor beta chain was retrieved from a study of response to subunit inactivated influenza vaccine. Looked up from germline, CDR1 is SGHRS and CDR2 is YFSETQ. The CDR3 extends over 14 amino acids. V shed 0 bases and J shed 0 bases, with 6 bases lying between them. Each CDR3 protein is one row after TCRdb ran MiXCR on the RT-PCR reads. This sample carries 500,000 or so distinct CDR3 sequences, 9.5% to 12% of them seen once, and the ten largest clones take 9.5% to 15%. There are many counts of this clonotype. Antigen: not known. General study findings and limits: T cells newly recruited by each seasonal influenza vaccination are few, the authors suggested.

Sample: PBMCs from blood, taken roughly 6 weeks after vaccination. This chain connects TRBV5-1 to TRBJ1-2; D call uncertain. This clonotype was obtained from a man aged 50-60 years who received an inactivated influenza vaccine. This chain's CDR3 is CASSLVATNYGYTF. In DNA, the CDR3 is TGCGCCAGCAGCTTGGTAGCCACTAACTATGGCTACACCTTC.